These 21 T cell receptor beta chains came from one sample sequenced in a study of control samples from healthy donors and cancer patients. The data were produced by immunoSEQ multiplex PCR, yet TCRdb's version contains in-frame clones alone and is incomplete. The table shows about 170,000 clones, with around 90% occurring only once. Sequencing was performed on blood. The source of these receptors is a woman aged 25-40 years in good health.

This clone was recorded a few times. V is TRBV24-1 and J is TRBJ2-3; D is uncertain. This CDR3 region has 16 residues. Germline loops: CDR1 KGHDR, CDR2 SFDVKD. V lost 9 bases to trimming and J lost 2 bases, with 20 bases between them. The CDR3 reads CATSARVLSLTDTQYF. For the CDR3, the DNA is TGTGCCACCTCGGCTCGGGTTTTAAGCCTCACAGATACGCAGTATTTT.

This chain connects TRBV5-4 to TRBJ1-1, with D unresolved. The germline V gene has CDR1 SGHNT and CDR2 YYREEE (reference sequence). V was clipped by 0 bases and J by 1 base, with 10 bases between them. The CDR3 consists of 15 residues. The CDR3 protein is CASSLVWGSNTEAFF. In nucleotides, the CDR3 is TGTGCCAGCAGCTTGGTTTGGGGATCGAACACTGAAGCTTTCTTT. Full variable domain (rest looked up from reference TRBV5-4 and TRBJ1-1): ETGVTQSPTHLIKTRGQQVTLRCSSQSGHNTVSWYQQALGQGPQFIFQYYREEENGRGNFPPRFSGLQFPNYSSELNVNALELDDSALYLCASSLVWGSNTEAFFGQGTRLTVV.

The chain is built from TRBV5-1 and TRBJ1-3; D is possibly TRBD1 (6 bases). This CDR3 comprises 16 residues. V lost 5 bases, J lost 0 bases, and 15 bases lay in between. Germline V gives CDR1 SGHRS, CDR2 YFSETQ. CDR3 loop: CASRVDSPYSGNTIYF. CDR3 nucleotide sequence: TGCGCCAGCAGGGTGGACAGTCCCTACTCTGGAAACACCATATATTTT.

This clone was picked up a small number of times. The gene calls are TRBV7-9 and TRBJ2-2, with D uncertain. CDR3 size: 16 residues. The V end lost 4 bases, the J end lost 4 bases, and 16 bases lay between the germline ends. The germline V gene has CDR1 SEHNR and CDR2 FQNEAQ (reference sequence). CDR3 DNA: TGTGCCAGCAGCTCCACCAAACCCGATACCACCGGGGAGCTGTTTTTT. Protein sequence: CASSSTKPDTTGELFF.

The gene calls are TRBV11-2 and TRBJ2-1; weak D call: TRBD1 (5 bases). This CDR3 is built from 15 residues. Germline lookup yields CDR1 SGHAT and CDR2 FQNNGV. V gave up 0 bases and J gave up 8 bases, with 14 bases separating them. Here the CDR3 reads CASSLDVARADEQFF. The CDR3 DNA reads as TGTGCCAGCAGCTTAGATGTCGCCAGGGCAGATGAGCAGTTCTTC.

V gene TRBV7-2 combines with J gene TRBJ1-5; a weak D match, TRBD1 (5 bases). CDR3 length: 15 amino acids. V was cut by 1 base and J by 3 bases, with 10 bases left in between. Germline CDR1 reads SGHTA; CDR2 reads FQGNSA. As DNA, the CDR3 is TGTGCCAGCAGCTTAGTGGGCAGGGACAATCAGCCCCAGCATTTT. This codes for CASSLVGRDNQPQHF.

This chain connects TRBV29-1 to TRBJ2-3, with 9 bases fitting TRBD2. The CDR3 runs 15 residues. Unmatched junction bases numbered 11, after V lost 3 bases and J lost 7 bases. CDR1 is SQVTM and CDR2 is ANQGSEA in the germline V gene. The CDR3 here is CSVDVHAGGSYTQYF. DNA of the CDR3: TGCAGCGTTGACGTCCACGCGGGGGGGTCATATACGCAGTATTTT.

The V call is TRBV15, the J call TRBJ2-7; 9 positions agree with TRBD2. V shed 0 bases, J shed 0 bases, and the junction held 3 bases outside the gene matches. This CDR3 has 16 residues. Germline assignment: CDR1 LNHNV and CDR2 YYDKDF (reference sequence). The CDR3 nucleotides are TGTGCCACCAGCAGAGATCGACTAGCGGCCTCCTACGAGCAGTACGTC. Its protein product is CATSRDRLAASYEQYV.

The CDR3 reads CASSSFAAGASYEQYF. In DNA, the CDR3 is TGTGCCAGCTCATCCTTTGCGGCGGGAGCATCCTACGAGCAGTACTTC. The V gene is TRBV18, the J gene TRBJ2-7; the match to TRBD2 covers 7 bases. This CDR3 has 16 residues. Per the germline V gene, CDR1 is KGHSH and CDR2 is LQKENI. Trimming removed 5 bases from V and 1 base from J; junction bases left unmatched: 11.

The chain links TRBV6-1 to TRBJ2-7; 10 bases agree with TRBD1. CDR1 and CDR2 from the germline V gene are MNHNS and SASEGT. This CDR3 has 14 amino acids. V trimming: 2 bases; J trimming: 6 bases; junction bases outside the gene matches: 4. Here the CDR3 reads CASSEMGQGIEQYV. DNA of the CDR3: TGTGCCAGCAGTGAAATGGGACAGGGGATCGAGCAGTACGTC.

This chain connects TRBV29-1 to TRBJ2-3; 10 bases line up with TRBD2. Germline V CDR1 and CDR2: SQVTM, ANQGSEA. V shed 4 bases, J shed 3 bases, and the junction held 4 bases outside the gene matches. The CDR3 consists of 14 residues. This CDR3 is CSVGVSGRTDTQYF. As DNA, the CDR3 is TGCAGCGTTGGGGTTAGCGGGAGGACAGATACGCAGTATTTT.

The chain links TRBV29-1 to TRBJ2-7; tentatively, D is TRBD2 (6 bases). Germline V gene data show CDR1 as SQVTM and CDR2 as ANQGSEA. The V gene lost 3 bases and the J gene lost 0 bases, with 15 bases spanning the gap. CDR3 size: 15 residues. CDR3 in DNA: TGCAGCGTTGATGGAACCCAAGCGGGCTCCTACGAGCAGTACTTC. Protein: CSVDGTQAGSYEQYF.

This clone appeared many times. This chain connects TRBV12-3 or TRBV12-4 to TRBJ1-5; no firm D call. V was clipped by 5 bases and J by 2 bases, with 4 bases between them. The CDR3 totals 12 residues. The CDR3 DNA is TGTGCCAGCAGTCCGGGCAATCAGCCCCAGCATTTT. It encodes CASSPGNQPQHF.

Comments on this clone: A read error may account for a junction end that differs from germline. The chain employs TRBV2 and TRBJ1-5; unclear D gene. The germline V gene encodes CDR1 SNHLY and CDR2 FYNNEI. CDR3 length: 15 residues. This chain's CDR3 is CATALGGRINQPQHF. The DNA for the CDR3 is TGTGCCACCGCGCTTGGAGGACGGATAAATCAACCCCAGCATTTT.

J is TRBJ2-5 and V is TRBV7-8; D unresolved. Trimming left V 0 bases short and J 1 base short, with 9 bases between. CDR1 and CDR2 (germline): SGHVS, FQNEAQ. The CDR3 loop spans 15 amino acids. CDR3: CASSLARLRQETQYF. The CDR3 DNA is TGTGCCAGCAGCTTAGCAAGACTCCGCCAAGAGACCCAGTACTTC.

Concerning this clone itself: The junction and the germline gene differ at one end; a read error may be behind it. J is TRBJ2-1 and V is TRBV7-7, with 8 bases that match TRBD1. Germline V gene sequence: CDR1 SSHAT, CDR2 FNYEAQ (reference sequence). This CDR3 is 15 amino acids long. Here the CDR3 reads CASSAGTGAYNEQFF. The CDR3 DNA reads as TGTGCTAGCAGCGCCGGGACAGGTGCCTACAATGAGCAGTTCTTC.

The chain couples TRBV7-9 to TRBJ1-1, with no clear D. Deletions cut 8 bases from V and 1 base from J, with 8 bases between. This CDR3 region has 12 residues. Germline CDR1 is SEHNR and CDR2 is FQNEAQ (reference sequence). The CDR3 DNA reads TGTGCCAGCGTCCGAGGGAACACTGAAGCTTTCTTT. This gives the protein CASVRGNTEAFF.

V usage is TRBV2 and J usage is TRBJ1-2; D may be TRBD1 (5 bases). The CDR3 spans 13 residues. Deletions cut 3 bases from V and 7 bases from J, with 12 bases between. CDR1 and CDR2 (germline): SNHLY, FYNNEI. CDR3 region: CASSDWGVFGYTF. CDR3 bases: TGTGCCAGCAGTGATTGGGGGGTTTTTGGCTACACCTTC.

The chain uses TRBV5-5 and TRBJ2-2, with TRBD2 as a possible D gene (5 bases). The germline CDR1 and CDR2 sequences are SGHKS and YYEKEE (reference sequence). The germline V and J ends were trimmed by 4 bases and 4 bases, with 11 bases remaining between them. The CDR3 totals 14 residues. CDR3 coding DNA: TGTGCCAGCAGCCCCGGGGTGGGCACCGGGGAGCTGTTTTTT. Its protein is CASSPGVGTGELFF.

This chain uses TRBV27 with TRBJ2-1; 12 bases are shared with TRBD1. Germline-derived CDR1 and CDR2 are MNHEY and SMNVEV (reference sequence). V lost 7 bases, J lost 6 bases, and 7 bases stayed unmatched. The CDR3 has 15 amino acids. Written as DNA, the CDR3 is TGTGCCAGCACTGTGGGACAGGGGGCGATCAATGAGCAGTTCTTC. It codes for CASTVGQGAINEQFF.

CDR3 in amino acids: CSASPLDTLSYEQYF. The CDR3 nucleotides read TGCAGTGCTAGTCCCCTTGACACCCTTTCCTACGAGCAGTACTTC. The chain carries TRBV20-1 and TRBJ2-7; unclear D gene. The CDR3 loop spans 15 amino acids. V gave up 3 bases and J gave up 1 base, with 16 bases separating them. Germline assignment: CDR1 DFQATT and CDR2 SNEGSKA (reference sequence).